Below are 10 T cell receptor beta chains sequenced from a single sample in a study of T cells in tuberculosis. The time point was: new active TB diagnosis, blood taken before or within 7 days of starting treatment. TCRdb's table, derived via immunoSEQ multiplex PCR, lists solely in-frame clones and lacks some. The sample lists about 34,000 clones, approximately 90% occurring once. Sequenced material: PBMCs, taken at tuberculosis diagnosis. The receptors here all came from an adult with tuberculosis.

This chain links TRBV20-1 with TRBJ1-4; D call uncertain. CDR1 and CDR2 (germline): DFQATT, SNEGSKA (reference sequence). CDR3 length: 11 residues. Trimming removed 2 bases from V and 7 bases from J, with 5 bases in between. The CDR3 protein is CSARLGEKLFF. The CDR3 region has the DNA TGCAGTGCTAGACTCGGTGAAAAACTGTTTTTT.

V gene TRBV30 combines with J gene TRBJ1-4; the match to TRBD1 covers 7 bases. V trimming: 2 bases; J trimming: 7 bases; junction bases outside the gene matches: 7. Germline lookup yields CDR1 GTSNPN and CDR2 SVGIG (reference sequence). The CDR3 length is 14 residues. CDR3 residues: CAWSPPWTGEKLFF. CDR3 coding DNA: TGTGCCTGGAGTCCACCGTGGACAGGTGAAAAACTGTTTTTT.

The chain uses TRBV4-2 and TRBJ1-4; D not certain. The CDR3 covers 16 residues. Germline CDR1 is LGHNA and CDR2 is YNFKEQ. V lost 0 bases, J lost 7 bases, and 15 bases lay in between. The CDR3 reads CASSQDEGGGFEKLFF. CDR3 nucleotides: TGTGCCAGCAGCCAAGATGAGGGAGGCGGTTTTGAAAAACTGTTTTTT.

The chain recombines TRBV9 with TRBJ2-7; maybe TRBD1 (6 bases). The CDR3 is 15 residues long. Germline V gene lookup returns CDR1 SGDLS and CDR2 YYNGEE. The V end was cut by 4 bases, the J end by 1 base, with 15 bases between. CDR3 loop: CASSSTGTQSYEQYF. CDR3 nucleotides: TGTGCCAGCAGCTCGACCGGGACACAGTCCTACGAGCAGTACTTC.

The chain is built from TRBV2 and TRBJ1-1; TRBD1 matches at 11 bases. Germline-derived CDR1 and CDR2 are SNHLY and FYNNEI. The CDR3 has 14 amino acids. The J segment lost 8 bases and the V segment lost 8 bases, leaving 10 bases of the junction unmatched. The CDR3 reads CASSPGQGVVEAFF. Written as DNA, the CDR3 is TGTGCCAGCTCTCCGGGACAGGGGGTGGTAGAAGCTTTCTTT.

This clone was observed once. The chain links TRBV29-1 to TRBJ2-4, with unresolved D. This CDR3 is 13 amino acids long. Germline V gives CDR1 SQVTM, CDR2 ANQGSEA. Deletions cut 6 bases from V and 6 bases from J, with 15 bases between. DNA for the CDR3: TGCAGCGTCGAGCCATCATCCGGAAACATTCAGTACTTC. Translated, it gives CSVEPSSGNIQYF.

CDR3 protein: CASSRGGGTQYF. CDR3 sequence (DNA): TGTGCCAGCAGCAGGGGCGGGGGGACCCAGTACTTC. The chain is built from TRBV25-1 and TRBJ2-5; D possibly corresponds to TRBD2 (7 bases). The germline gives CDR1 MGHDK, CDR2 SYGVNS. Trimming pared 6 bases from V and 7 bases from J, leaving 12 bases between. This CDR3 comprises 12 residues.

This chain uses TRBV12-5 with TRBJ1-1, with D hard to call. Trimming took off 6 bases at V and 1 base at J, with 18 bases between the two ends. CDR1 LGHNT and CDR2 FRNRAP come from the germline V gene. The length of the CDR3 is 16 residues. The CDR3 is CASGRGLELPNTEAFF. The CDR3, as DNA: TGTGCTAGTGGACGAGGACTGGAACTCCCGAACACTGAAGCTTTCTTT.

The J gene is TRBJ1-4, the V gene TRBV4-1; tentative D call: TRBD1 (5 bases). CDR3 length: 14 amino acids. Germline lookup yields CDR1 MGHRA and CDR2 YSYEKL. The V and J ends lost 2 bases and 7 bases respectively, with 11 bases between them. The CDR3, as DNA: TGCGCCAGCAGCCAAAGCAGGGATCGTGAAAAACTGTTTTTT. This codes for CASSQSRDREKLFF.

The chain is built from TRBV15 and TRBJ1-5; D gene unclear. This CDR3 is 12 amino acids long. Germline CDR1 and CDR2: LNHNV and YYDKDF (reference sequence). V shed 3 bases and J shed 3 bases, with 3 bases lying between them. The CDR3: CATSSVNQPQHF. CDR3 bases: TGTGCCACCAGCAGCGTCAATCAGCCCCAGCATTTT.